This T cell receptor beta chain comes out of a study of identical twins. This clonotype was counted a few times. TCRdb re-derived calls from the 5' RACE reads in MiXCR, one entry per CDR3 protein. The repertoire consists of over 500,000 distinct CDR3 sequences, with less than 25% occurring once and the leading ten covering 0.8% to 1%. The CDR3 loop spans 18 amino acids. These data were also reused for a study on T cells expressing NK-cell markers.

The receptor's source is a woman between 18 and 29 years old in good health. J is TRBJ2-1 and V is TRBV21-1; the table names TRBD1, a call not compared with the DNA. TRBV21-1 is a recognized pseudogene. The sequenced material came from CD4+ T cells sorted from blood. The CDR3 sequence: CASSKKGTTGSSYNEQFF. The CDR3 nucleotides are TGTGCCAGCAGCAAAAAAGGGACCACCGGGAGTTCGTACAATGAGCAGTTCTTC.